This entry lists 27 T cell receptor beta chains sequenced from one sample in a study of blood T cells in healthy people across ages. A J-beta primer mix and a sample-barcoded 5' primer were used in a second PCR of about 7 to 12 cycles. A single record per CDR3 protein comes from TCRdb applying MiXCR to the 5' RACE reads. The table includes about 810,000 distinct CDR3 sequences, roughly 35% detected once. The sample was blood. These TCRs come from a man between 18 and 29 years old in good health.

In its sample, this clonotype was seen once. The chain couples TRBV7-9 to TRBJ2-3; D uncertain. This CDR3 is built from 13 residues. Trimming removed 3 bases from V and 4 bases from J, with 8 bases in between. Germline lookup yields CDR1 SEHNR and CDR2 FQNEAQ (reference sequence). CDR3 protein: CASSFAPSDTQYF. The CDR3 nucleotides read TGTGCCAGCAGCTTTGCCCCATCAGATACGCAGTATTTT.

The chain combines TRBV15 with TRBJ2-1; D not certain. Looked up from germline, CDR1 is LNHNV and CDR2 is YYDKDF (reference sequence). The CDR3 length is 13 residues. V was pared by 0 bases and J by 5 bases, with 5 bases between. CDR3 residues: CATSRDGDNEQFF. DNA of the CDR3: TGTGCCACCAGCAGAGATGGCGACAATGAGCAGTTCTTC.

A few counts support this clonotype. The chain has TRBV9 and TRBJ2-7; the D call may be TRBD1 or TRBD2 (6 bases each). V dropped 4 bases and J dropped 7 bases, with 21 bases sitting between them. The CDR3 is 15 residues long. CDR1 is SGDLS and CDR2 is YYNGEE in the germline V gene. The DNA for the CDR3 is TGTGCCAGCAGCTACGAGGAGGGGGGTAGGTATGAGCAGTACTTC. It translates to CASSYEEGGRYEQYF.

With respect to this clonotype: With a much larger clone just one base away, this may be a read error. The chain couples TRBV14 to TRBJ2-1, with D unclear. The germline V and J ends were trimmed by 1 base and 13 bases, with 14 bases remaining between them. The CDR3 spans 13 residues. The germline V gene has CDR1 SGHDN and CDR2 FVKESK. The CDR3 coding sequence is TGTGCCAGCAGCCAAGGGTATTCGGAGACCCAGTTCTTC. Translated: CASSQGYSETQFF.

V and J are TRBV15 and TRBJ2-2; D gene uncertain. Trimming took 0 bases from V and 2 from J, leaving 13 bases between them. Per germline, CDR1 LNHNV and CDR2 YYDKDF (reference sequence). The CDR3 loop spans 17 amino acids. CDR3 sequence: CATSRDQTSPNTGELFF. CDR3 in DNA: TGTGCCACCAGCAGAGATCAGACATCCCCTAACACCGGGGAGCTGTTTTTT.

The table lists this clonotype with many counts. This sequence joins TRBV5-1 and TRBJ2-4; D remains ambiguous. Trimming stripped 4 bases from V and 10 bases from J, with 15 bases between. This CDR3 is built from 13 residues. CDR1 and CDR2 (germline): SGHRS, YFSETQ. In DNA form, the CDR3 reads TGCGCCAGCAGCGCCGACTCTCTCGGGATTCAGTACTTC. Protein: CASSADSLGIQYF.

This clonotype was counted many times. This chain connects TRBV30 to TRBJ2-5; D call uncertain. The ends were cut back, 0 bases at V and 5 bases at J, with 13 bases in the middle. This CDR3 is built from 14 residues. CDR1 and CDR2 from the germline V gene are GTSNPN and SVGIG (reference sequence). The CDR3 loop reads CAWSVRTPGETQYF. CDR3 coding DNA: TGTGCCTGGAGTGTTCGGACCCCCGGTGAGACCCAGTACTTC. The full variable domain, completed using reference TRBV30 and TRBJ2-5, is SQTIHQWPATLVQPVGSPLSLECTVEGTSNPNLYWYRQAAGRGLQLLFYSVGIGQISSEVPQNLSASRPQDRQFILSSKKLLLSDSGFYLCAWSVRTPGETQYFGPGTRLLVL.

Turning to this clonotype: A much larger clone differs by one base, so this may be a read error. CDR3 bases: TGTGCCAGCAATACGGACAAGGATCAGCCCCAGCATTTT. Its translation: CASNTDKDQPQHF. The chain carries TRBV12-3 or TRBV12-4 and TRBJ1-5; D is possibly TRBD1 (5 bases). The V and J ends lost 7 bases and 5 bases respectively, with 12 bases between them. The CDR3 covers 13 residues.

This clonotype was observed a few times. The CDR3 loop reads CASSIGTATSNQPQHF. Written as DNA, the CDR3 is TGTGCCAGCAGCATAGGGACAGCTACTAGCAATCAGCCCCAGCATTTT. V usage is TRBV12-3 or TRBV12-4 and J usage is TRBJ1-5, with 7 positions matching TRBD1. Trimming cost V 6 bases and J 0 bases; bases outside gene matches: 8. The CDR3 sequence is 16 residues long.

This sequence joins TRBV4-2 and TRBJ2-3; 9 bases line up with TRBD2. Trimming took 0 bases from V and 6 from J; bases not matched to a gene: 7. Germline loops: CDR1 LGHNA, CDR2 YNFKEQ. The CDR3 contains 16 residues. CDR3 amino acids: CASSQDTAGGRDTQYF. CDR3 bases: TGTGCCAGCAGCCAAGATACGGCGGGGGGGCGGGATACGCAGTATTTT.

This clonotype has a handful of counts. CDR3 sequence: CASSERQGLYGYTF. The CDR3 nucleotides are TGTGCCAGCAGTGAAAGGCAGGGGCTATATGGCTACACCTTC. V gene TRBV2 combines with J gene TRBJ1-2; TRBD1 might be the D (6 bases). V lost 2 bases and J 5 bases, leaving 12 bases between the germline ends. The CDR3 length is 14 residues. Germline-derived CDR1 and CDR2 are SNHLY and FYNNEI.

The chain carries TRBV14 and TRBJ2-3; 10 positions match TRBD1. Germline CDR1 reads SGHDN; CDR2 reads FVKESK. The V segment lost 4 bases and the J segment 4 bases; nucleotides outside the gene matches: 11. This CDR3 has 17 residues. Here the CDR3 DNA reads TGTGCCAGCAGCCCCACGGGACAGGGGTTGATGTCAGATACGCAGTATTTT. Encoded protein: CASSPTGQGLMSDTQYF.

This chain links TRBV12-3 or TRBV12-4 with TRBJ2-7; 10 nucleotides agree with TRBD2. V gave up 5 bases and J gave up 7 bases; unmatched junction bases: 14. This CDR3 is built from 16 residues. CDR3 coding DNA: TGTGCCAGCAGTCCTAGTAGCGGGGGGCGGTACAATGAGCAGTACTTC. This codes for CASSPSSGGRYNEQYF.

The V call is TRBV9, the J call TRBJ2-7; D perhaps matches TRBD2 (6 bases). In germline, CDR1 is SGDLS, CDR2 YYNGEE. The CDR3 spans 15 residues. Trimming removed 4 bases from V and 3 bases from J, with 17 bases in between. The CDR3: CASSPSSRGNYEQYF. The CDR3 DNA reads TGTGCCAGCAGCCCCTCATCTCGGGGGAACTACGAGCAGTACTTC.

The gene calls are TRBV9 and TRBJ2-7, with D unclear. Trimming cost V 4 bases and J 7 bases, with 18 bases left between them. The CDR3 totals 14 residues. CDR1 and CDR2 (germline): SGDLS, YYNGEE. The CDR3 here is CASSPRTYYNEQYF. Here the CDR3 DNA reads TGTGCCAGCAGCCCTAGGACCTACTACAATGAGCAGTACTTC.

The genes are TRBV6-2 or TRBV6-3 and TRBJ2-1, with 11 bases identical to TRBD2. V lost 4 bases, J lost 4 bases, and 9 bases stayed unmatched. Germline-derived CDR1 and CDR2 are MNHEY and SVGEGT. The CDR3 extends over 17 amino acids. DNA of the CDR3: TGTGCCAGCAGTTCCTCCGGTCTAGCGGGGGGATACAATGAGCAGTTCTTC. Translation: CASSSSGLAGGYNEQFF.

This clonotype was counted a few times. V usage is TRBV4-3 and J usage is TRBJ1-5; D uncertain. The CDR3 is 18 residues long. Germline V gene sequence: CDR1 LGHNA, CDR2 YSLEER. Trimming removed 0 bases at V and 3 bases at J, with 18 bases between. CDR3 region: CASSQDREFRRPNQPQHF. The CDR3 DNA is TGCGCCAGCAGCCAAGATCGGGAGTTTAGGAGACCCAATCAGCCCCAGCATTTT.

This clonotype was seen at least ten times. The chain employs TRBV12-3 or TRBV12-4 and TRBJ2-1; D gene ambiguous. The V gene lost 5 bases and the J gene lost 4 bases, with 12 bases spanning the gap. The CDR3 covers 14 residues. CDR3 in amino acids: CASSPGSHYNEQFF. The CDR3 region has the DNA TGTGCCAGCAGTCCTGGCTCGCATTACAATGAGCAGTTCTTC.

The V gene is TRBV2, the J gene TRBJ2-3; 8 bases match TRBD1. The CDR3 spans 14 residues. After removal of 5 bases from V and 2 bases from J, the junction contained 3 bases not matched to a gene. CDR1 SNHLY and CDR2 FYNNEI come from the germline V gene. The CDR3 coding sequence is TGTGCCAGCAGTTGGGACAGGTTCACAGATACGCAGTATTTT. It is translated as CASSWDRFTDTQYF.

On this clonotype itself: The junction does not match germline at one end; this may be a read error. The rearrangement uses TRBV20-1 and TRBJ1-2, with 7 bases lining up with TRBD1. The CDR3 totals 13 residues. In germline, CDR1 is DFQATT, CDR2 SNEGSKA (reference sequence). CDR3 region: CSARAGTAYGYTF. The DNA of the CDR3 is TGCAGTGCCAGAGCAGGGACAGCCTATGGCTACACCTTC.

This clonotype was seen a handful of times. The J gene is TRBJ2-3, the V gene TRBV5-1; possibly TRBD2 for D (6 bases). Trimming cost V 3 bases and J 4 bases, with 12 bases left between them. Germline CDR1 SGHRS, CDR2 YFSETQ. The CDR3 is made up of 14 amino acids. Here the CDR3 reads CASSSSDYADTQYF. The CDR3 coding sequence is TGCGCCAGCAGCTCCTCGGACTACGCAGATACGCAGTATTTT. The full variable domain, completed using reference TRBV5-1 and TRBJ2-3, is KAGVTQTPRYLIKTRGQQVTLSCSPISGHRSVSWYQQTPGQGLQFLFEYFSETQRNKGNFPGRFSGRQFSNSRSEMNVSTLELGDSALYLCASSSSDYADTQYFGPGTRLTVL.

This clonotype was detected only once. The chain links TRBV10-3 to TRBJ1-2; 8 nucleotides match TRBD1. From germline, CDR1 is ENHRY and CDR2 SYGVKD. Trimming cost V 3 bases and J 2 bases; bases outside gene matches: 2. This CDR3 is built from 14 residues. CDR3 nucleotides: TGTGCCATCAGTGAAGGACAGGGCAACTATGGCTACACCTTC. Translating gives CAISEGQGNYGYTF.

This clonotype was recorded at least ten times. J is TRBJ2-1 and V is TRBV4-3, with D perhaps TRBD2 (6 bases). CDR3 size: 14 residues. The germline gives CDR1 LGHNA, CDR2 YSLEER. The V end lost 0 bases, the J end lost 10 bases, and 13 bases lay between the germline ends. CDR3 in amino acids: CASSQDLGGGEQFF. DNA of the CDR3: TGCGCCAGCAGCCAAGATCTTGGGGGAGGCGAGCAGTTCTTC.

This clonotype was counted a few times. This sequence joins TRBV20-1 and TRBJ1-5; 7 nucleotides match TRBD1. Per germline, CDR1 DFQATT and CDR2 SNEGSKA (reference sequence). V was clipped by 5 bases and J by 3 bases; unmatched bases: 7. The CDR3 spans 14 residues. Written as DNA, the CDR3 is TGCAGTGCTCAACAGGGGAGTCCCAATCAGCCCCAGCATTTT. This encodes CSAQQGSPNQPQHF.

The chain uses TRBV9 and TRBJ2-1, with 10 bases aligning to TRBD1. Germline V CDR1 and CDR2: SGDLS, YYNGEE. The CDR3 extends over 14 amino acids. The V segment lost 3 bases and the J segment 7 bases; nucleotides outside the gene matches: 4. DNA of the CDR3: TGTGCCAGCAGCGGCGGGACAGGGGTTAATGAGCAGTTCTTC. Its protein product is CASSGGTGVNEQFF.

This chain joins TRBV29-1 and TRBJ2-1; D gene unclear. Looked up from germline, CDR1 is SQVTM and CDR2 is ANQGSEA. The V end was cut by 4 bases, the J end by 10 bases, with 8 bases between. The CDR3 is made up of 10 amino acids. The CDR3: CSVGMGEQFF. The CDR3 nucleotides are TGCAGCGTTGGTATGGGGGAGCAGTTCTTC.

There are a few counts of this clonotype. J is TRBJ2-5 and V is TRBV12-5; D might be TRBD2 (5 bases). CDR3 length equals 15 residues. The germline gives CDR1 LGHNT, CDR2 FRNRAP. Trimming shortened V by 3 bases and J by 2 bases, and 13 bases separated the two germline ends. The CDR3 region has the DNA TGTGCTAGTGGTTTCCCCGGACGGGGACAAGAGACCCAGTACTTC. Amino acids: CASGFPGRGQETQYF.